Below are 28 T cell receptor beta chains sequenced from a single sample in a study of blood T cells in healthy people across ages. A second PCR, run for roughly 7 to 12 cycles, used a sample-barcoded 5' primer plus a J-beta primer mix. Each CDR3 protein gets one entry after TCRdb re-called the 5' RACE reads with MiXCR. The table includes 1.8 million or so distinct CDR3 sequences, about two fifths detected once. The specimen was blood. The receptors here all came from a human donor in good health.

This clonotype came up a few times. The rearrangement joins TRBV7-2 to TRBJ1-5; D gene unclear. CDR3 size: 12 residues. In germline, CDR1 is SGHTA, CDR2 FQGNSA. Trimming took 3 bases from V and 6 from J, leaving 6 bases between them. CDR3: CASSFSVQPQHF. The CDR3 nucleotides read TGTGCCAGCAGCTTTAGTGTTCAGCCCCAGCATTTT.

In this sample, this clonotype turned up a few times. The chain has TRBV13 and TRBJ2-1; D is unresolved. Looked up from germline, CDR1 is PRHDT and CDR2 is FYEKMQ (reference sequence). The CDR3 has 15 residues. V lost 1 base and J 4 bases, leaving 11 bases between the germline ends. CDR3 in amino acids: CASSLEGTYYNEQFF. As DNA, the CDR3 is TGTGCCAGCAGCTTAGAAGGCACGTATTACAATGAGCAGTTCTTC.

This chain uses TRBV20-1 with TRBJ2-7, with 9 bases fitting TRBD1. The CDR3 runs to 12 residues. Germline CDR1 and CDR2: DFQATT and SNEGSKA (reference sequence). V was clipped by 8 bases and J by 6 bases; unmatched bases: 8. The CDR3 coding sequence is TGCAGTTGCGCGGGACAGGGTTTCGAGCAGTACTTC. It codes for CSCAGQGFEQYF.

This clonotype was recorded a few times. The chain couples TRBV7-6 to TRBJ2-1, with 9 bases identical to TRBD1. V lost 0 bases to trimming and J lost 7 bases; unmatched junction nucleotides: 7. Germline V lookup: CDR1 SGHVS, CDR2 FNYEAQ. The CDR3 is 16 residues long. CDR3 DNA sequence: TGTGCCAGCAGCTTAGCGGGACAGGGCTCCACGAATGAGCAGTTCTTC. This sequence encodes CASSLAGQGSTNEQFF.

The rearrangement joins TRBV7-2 to TRBJ1-1, with 8 bases that match TRBD1. V lost 1 base, J lost 7 bases, and 8 bases stayed unmatched. CDR1 and CDR2 (germline): SGHTA, FQGNSA. The CDR3 is made up of 15 amino acids. The CDR3 DNA reads as TGTGCCAGCAGCTTAGAGGGGACAGGCCTCGGTGAAGCTTTCTTT. This encodes CASSLEGTGLGEAFF.

A few counts support this clonotype. V usage is TRBV5-1 and J usage is TRBJ2-6; 8 bases match TRBD1. CDR3 size: 17 residues. The germline V gene has CDR1 SGHRS and CDR2 YFSETQ. V dropped 4 bases and J dropped 0; count of bases not matched to a gene: 6. For the CDR3, the DNA is TGCGCCAGCAGCCTATGGACAGGGAACTCTGGGGCCAACGTCCTGACTTTC. Protein: CASSLWTGNSGANVLTF. The full variable domain, completed using reference TRBV5-1 and TRBJ2-6, is KAGVTQTPRYLIKTRGQQVTLSCSPISGHRSVSWYQQTPGQGLQFLFEYFSETQRNKGNFPGRFSGRQFSNSRSEMNVSTLELGDSALYLCASSLWTGNSGANVLTFGAGSRLTVL.

This clonotype came up once. One end of the junction varies from germline; a read error may be responsible. The rearrangement uses TRBV30 and TRBJ1-5; 7 nucleotides line up with TRBD1. This CDR3 has 14 amino acids. CDR1 and CDR2 (germline): GTSNPN, SVGIG (reference sequence). CDR3 amino acids: CAWNGQGGNQPQHF. In nucleotides, the CDR3 is TGTGCCTGGAACGGTCAAGGGGGCAACCAGCCCCAGCATTTT. Filled out from reference TRBV30 and TRBJ1-5, the complete variable domain reads SQTIHQWPATLVQPVGSPLSLECTVEGTSNPNLYWYRQAAGRGLQLLFYSVGIGQISSEVPQNLSASRPQDRQFILSSKKLLLSDSGFYLCAWNGQGGNQPQHFGDGTRLSIL.

Notes on this clonotype: With a much larger clone just one base away, this may be a read error. J is TRBJ1-2 and V is TRBV20-1; D gene unclear. This CDR3 is 12 amino acids long. Germline V CDR1 and CDR2: DFQATT, SNEGSKA (reference sequence). The CDR3 sequence: CRARMGSYGYTF. The CDR3 nucleotides are TGCAGGGCTAGAATGGGGTCCTATGGCTACACCTTC.

The gene calls are TRBV6-5 and TRBJ2-3; TRBD1 is a possible D gene (6 bases). Germline CDR1 is MNHEY and CDR2 is SVGAGI. This CDR3 has 14 amino acids. V was pared by 8 bases and J by 4 bases, with 16 bases between. The CDR3 DNA reads TGTGCCAGCGCCAGACAGGAGACGGCAGATACGCAGTATTTT. It codes for CASARQETADTQYF.

The chain is built from TRBV7-8 and TRBJ2-1; no firm D call. Gene TRBJ2-7 matches the end of the DNA better, so the J call may be wrong. The CDR3 consists of 15 residues. CDR1 SGHVS and CDR2 FQNEAQ come from the germline V gene. In DNA form, the CDR3 reads TGTGCCAGCAGCTTAGGAAGGGATTCCTACAATGAGCAGTACTTC. It specifies CASSLGRDSYNEQYF.

This chain links TRBV2 with TRBJ2-3, with 9 bases fitting TRBD2. The V gene end was trimmed by 1 base and the J gene end by 2 bases; junction bases not matched to a gene: 4. Germline V gene lookup returns CDR1 SNHLY and CDR2 FYNNEI. This CDR3 comprises 16 residues. For the CDR3, the DNA is TGTGCCAGCAGTGAAGGGCTAGCGGGGTACACAGATACGCAGTATTTT. Translating gives CASSEGLAGYTDTQYF.

This chain uses TRBV9 with TRBJ1-2, with D possibly being TRBD1 (5 bases). Trimming took 8 bases from V and 0 from J, leaving 17 bases between them. This CDR3 contains 15 residues. Looked up from germline, CDR1 is SGDLS and CDR2 is YYNGEE. The CDR3: CASTPGTRANYGYTF. CDR3 in DNA: TGTGCCAGTACCCCCGGGACCCGAGCTAACTATGGCTACACCTTC. The full variable domain, with the rest looked up from reference TRBV9 and TRBJ1-2, is DSGVTQTPKHLITATGQRVTLRCSPRSGDLSVYWYQQSLDQGLQFLIQYYNGEERAKGNILERFSAQQFPDLHSELNLSSLELGDSALYFCASTPGTRANYGYTFGSGTRLTVV.

The chain recombines TRBV7-2 with TRBJ2-7, with D possibly matching TRBD1 (6 bases). The germline V gene has CDR1 SGHTA and CDR2 FQGNSA. The CDR3 consists of 14 residues. The V gene lost 2 bases and the J gene lost 3 bases, with 11 bases spanning the gap. This CDR3 reads CASSLTGLIYEQYF. CDR3 bases: TGTGCCAGCAGCTTAACAGGGTTGATCTACGAGCAGTACTTC.

This clonotype came up a few times. The rearrangement uses TRBV7-9 and TRBJ2-3, with 9 positions matching TRBD2. The CDR3 extends over 18 amino acids. CDR1 is SEHNR and CDR2 is FQNEAQ in the germline V gene (reference sequence). V gave up 0 bases and J gave up 2 bases; unmatched junction bases: 9. DNA of the CDR3: TGTGCCAGCAGCTTAGCTAGCGGGGGAGACCTCAACACAGATACGCAGTATTTT. Its translation is CASSLASGGDLNTDTQYF.

In its sample, this clonotype was seen many times. The chain combines TRBV7-9 with TRBJ2-3; 8 bases are shared with TRBD2. Per the germline V gene, CDR1 is SEHNR and CDR2 is FQNEAQ (reference sequence). With V trimmed by 3 bases and J by 3 bases, 2 bases remained unmatched. This CDR3 is built from 14 residues. CDR3 coding DNA: TGTGCCAGCAGCTTCGGGGGGGCAACAGATACGCAGTATTTT. Its protein product is CASSFGGATDTQYF.

This clonotype was recorded a few times. The V gene is TRBV29-1, the J gene TRBJ2-1, with D possibly matching TRBD1 (6 bases). The CDR3 runs to 14 residues. Germline CDR1 is SQVTM and CDR2 is ANQGSEA. V dropped 1 base and J dropped 8 bases, with 15 bases sitting between them. The CDR3 spells CSVEGSRGRDEQFF. CDR3 nucleotide sequence: TGCAGCGTTGAAGGGAGCAGGGGAAGGGATGAGCAGTTCTTC.

The chain employs TRBV5-4 and TRBJ2-5, with D maybe TRBD1 (6 bases). Deletions cut 4 bases from V and 4 bases from J, with 20 bases between. CDR1 and CDR2 (germline): SGHNT, YYREEE (reference sequence). This CDR3 comprises 16 residues. The CDR3 spells CASSPPTGHVGETQYF. DNA for the CDR3: TGTGCCAGCAGCCCTCCGACAGGACATGTTGGAGAGACCCAGTACTTC.

V usage is TRBV5-1 and J usage is TRBJ1-2, with 8 bases that match TRBD1. This CDR3 region has 16 residues. Trimming cost V 4 bases and J 7 bases; bases outside gene matches: 15. Per the germline V gene, CDR1 is SGHRS and CDR2 is YFSETQ. This CDR3 reads CASSPIPGTGGVGYTF. Here the CDR3 DNA reads TGCGCCAGCAGCCCAATTCCCGGGACAGGAGGTGTTGGCTACACCTTC.

The V gene is TRBV13, the J gene TRBJ2-5; TRBD1 aligns across 7 bases. Germline CDR1 reads PRHDT; CDR2 reads FYEKMQ (reference sequence). Losses at the gene ends were 0 bases for V and 4 bases for J; bases not matched to a gene: 5. The CDR3 is made up of 15 amino acids. CDR3 nucleotide sequence: TGTGCCAGCAGCTTAGGGACAGGGCCGCCAGAGACCCAGTACTTC. It translates to CASSLGTGPPETQYF.

V is TRBV7-2 and J is TRBJ2-1; 9 bases align to TRBD2. Trimming cost V 4 bases and J 7 bases; bases outside gene matches: 11. The CDR3 is 16 residues long. Germline CDR1 reads SGHTA; CDR2 reads FQGNSA. The CDR3 loop is CASSYSGRGGRNEQFF. In DNA, the CDR3 is TGTGCCAGCAGCTATAGCGGGAGAGGCGGGAGGAATGAGCAGTTCTTC.

This clonotype has a handful of counts. The CDR3 region has the DNA TGTGCCAGCAGTTACTCCAAGGACAGGGCCCATGAGCAGTTCTTC. This sequence encodes CASSYSKDRAHEQFF. V usage is TRBV6-5 and J usage is TRBJ2-1; 8 nucleotides line up with TRBD1. Trimming took 0 bases from V and 8 from J; bases not matched to a gene: 6. Germline V lookup: CDR1 MNHEY, CDR2 SVGAGI. The CDR3 is made up of 15 amino acids.

The chain employs TRBV11-2 and TRBJ2-7; no clear D gene. V shed 0 bases and J shed 4 bases, with 7 bases lying between them. Germline assignment: CDR1 SGHAT and CDR2 FQNNGV. The CDR3 is 13 amino acids. CDR3 nucleotide sequence: TGTGCCAGCAGCTTAGAGGACGAATACGAGCAGTACTTC. This codes for CASSLEDEYEQYF.

The rearrangement uses TRBV5-1 and TRBJ2-1; 11 bases fit TRBD1. Looked up from germline, CDR1 is SGHRS and CDR2 is YFSETQ. The CDR3 length is 15 residues. V was pared by 7 bases and J by 7 bases, with 10 bases of the junction left unmatched. As DNA, the CDR3 is TGCGCCAGCGGACCGATGGACAGGGGGCTTAATGAGCAGTTCTTC. Amino acid sequence: CASGPMDRGLNEQFF.

This clonotype has just a few counts. The chain recombines TRBV10-3 with TRBJ1-2; D may be TRBD1 (5 bases). Germline CDR1 ENHRY, CDR2 SYGVKD. The CDR3 totals 15 residues. V shed 2 bases and J shed 4 bases, with 14 bases lying between them. This CDR3 is CAISEGQKRGYGYTF. The CDR3 DNA reads as TGTGCCATCAGTGAGGGTCAGAAAAGGGGCTATGGCTACACCTTC.

The V call is TRBV6-1, the J call TRBJ2-1; the match to TRBD1 covers 7 bases. The CDR3 loop spans 13 amino acids. V was pared by 3 bases and J by 10 bases, with 6 bases of the junction left unmatched. Germline lookup yields CDR1 MNHNS and CDR2 SASEGT. CDR3 sequence (DNA): TGTGCCAGCAGTGATAACAGGGGAGAGGAGCAGTTCTTC. Its translation: CASSDNRGEEQFF.

In this sample, this clonotype turned up a few times. J is TRBJ2-7 and V is TRBV7-2; the D is unclear. The CDR3 extends over 13 amino acids. Germline-derived CDR1 and CDR2 are SGHTA and FQGNSA. V lost 3 bases and J 3 bases, leaving 9 bases between the germline ends. The CDR3 coding sequence is TGTGCCAGCAGCTTTTTTTTCTTCTACGAGCAGTACTTC. Translated, it gives CASSFFFFYEQYF.

The chain uses TRBV20-1 and TRBJ2-5, with D possibly TRBD2 on 7 matching bases. The CDR3 sequence is 14 residues long. The V and J ends lost 1 base and 4 bases respectively, with 13 bases between them. CDR1 is DFQATT, CDR2 SNEGSKA, per germline (reference sequence). CDR3 DNA: TGCAGTGCTAGAGCCCTCGGGGGGCTAGAGACCCAGTACTTC. Residues: CSARALGGLETQYF.

This clonotype was seen more than once but under ten times. The V gene is TRBV7-2, the J gene TRBJ1-1; the match to TRBD1 covers 8 bases. The CDR3 totals 15 residues. Germline CDR1 is SGHTA and CDR2 is FQGNSA. After removal of 3 bases from V and 2 bases from J, the junction contained 5 bases not matched to a gene. CDR3 nucleotides: TGTGCCAGCAGCTTGGCAGGGGGCATTAACACTGAAGCTTTCTTT. This sequence encodes CASSLAGGINTEAFF. Full variable domain (rest looked up from reference TRBV7-2 and TRBJ1-1): GAGVSQSPSNKVTEKGKDVELRCDPISGHTALYWYRQSLGQGLEFLIYFQGNSAPDKSGLPSDRFSAERTGGSVSTLTIQRTQQEDSAVYLCASSLAGGINTEAFFGQGTRLTVV.